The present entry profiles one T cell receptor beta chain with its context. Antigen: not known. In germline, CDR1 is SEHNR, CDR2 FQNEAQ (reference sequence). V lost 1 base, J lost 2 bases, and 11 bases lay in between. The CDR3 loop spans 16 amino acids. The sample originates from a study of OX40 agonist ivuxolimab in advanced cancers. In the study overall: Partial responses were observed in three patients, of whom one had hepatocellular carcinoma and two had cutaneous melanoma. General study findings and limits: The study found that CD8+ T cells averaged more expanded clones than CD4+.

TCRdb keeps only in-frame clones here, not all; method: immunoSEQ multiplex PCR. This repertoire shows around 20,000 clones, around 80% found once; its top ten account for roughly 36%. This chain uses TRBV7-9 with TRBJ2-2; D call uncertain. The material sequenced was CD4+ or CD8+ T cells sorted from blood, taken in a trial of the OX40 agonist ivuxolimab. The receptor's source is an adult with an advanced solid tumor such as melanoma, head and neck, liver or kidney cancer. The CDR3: CASSLVAPSNTGELFF. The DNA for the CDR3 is TGTGCCAGCAGCTTAGTGGCACCTTCTAACACCGGGGAGCTGTTTTTT.